This T cell receptor beta chain derives from a study of T cell changes during pregnancy in multiple sclerosis. Clones were sequenced by immunoSEQ multiplex PCR, and TCRdb holds only the in-frame ones, with some missing. The data hold under 70,000 clones, with 85% to 95% observed a single time. The CDR3 sequence is 13 residues long. Trimming left V 10 bases short and J 2 bases short, with 15 bases between. Per germline, CDR1 MNHNS and CDR2 SASEGT. The chain uses TRBV6-1 and TRBJ2-7; TRBD2 is a possible D gene (6 bases). The sequence came from a female donor in good health, enrolled as a control in a pregnancy study. This specimen was peripheral blood, taken in the third trimester of pregnancy. The CDR3 region has the DNA TGTGCCATCACCGGGACTTTGCCCTACGAGCAGTACTTC. Residues: CAITGTLPYEQYF.